The next 13 T cell receptor beta chains were all read from a single sample in a study of tumor-infiltrating lymphocytes in oesophageal squamous cell carcinoma. TCRdb reprocessed the PCR reads with MiXCR, giving one entry per CDR3 protein. Altogether roughly 10,000 distinct CDR3 sequences are present, under 70% being singletons, with the ten largest covering approximately 26%. What was sequenced was esophageal tumor tissue. The receptors were gathered from a female donor with esophageal squamous cell carcinoma.

The sample holds a few counts of this clonotype. The chain links TRBV10-3 to TRBJ2-7; TRBD1 aligns across 11 bases. Per germline, CDR1 ENHRY and CDR2 SYGVKD. V was pared by 5 bases and J by 1 base, with 7 bases of the junction left unmatched. The CDR3 length is 16 residues. The CDR3 sequence is CAISSSGTGGSYEQYF. CDR3 DNA sequence: TGTGCCATCAGTTCATCCGGGACAGGGGGTTCCTACGAGCAGTACTTC.

This clonotype was seen many times. The rearrangement links TRBV27 to TRBJ2-7; 9 nucleotides agree with TRBD2. Germline V lookup: CDR1 MNHEY, CDR2 SMNVEV (reference sequence). V was clipped by 7 bases and J by 2 bases; unmatched bases: 12. The CDR3 runs to 16 residues. The CDR3 DNA sequence: TGTGCCAGCATTCGCTCAAGCGGGGGGCCAGCCTACGAGCAGTACTTC. Encoded protein: CASIRSSGGPAYEQYF.

On this clonotype: Germline is not matched at one junction end, which may reflect a read error. This sequence joins TRBV18 and TRBJ1-6; possible D gene TRBD1, 5 bases. Germline V lookup: CDR1 KGHSH, CDR2 LQKENI. This CDR3 spans 12 amino acids. The CDR3 region is CASSPTGSEQYF. Here the CDR3 DNA reads TGTGCCAGCTCACCCACAGGAAGCGAGCAGTACTTT.

This chain joins TRBV7-2 and TRBJ2-3; 8 bases agree with TRBD2. The CDR3 length is 17 residues. V shed 1 base, J shed 1 base, and the junction held 7 bases outside the gene matches. In germline, CDR1 is SGHTA, CDR2 FQGNSA. The CDR3 nucleotides read TGTGCCAGCAGCTTAGTTCGGGAGGGGGACGGCACAGATACGCAGTATTTT. Residues: CASSLVREGDGTDTQYF.

Comments on this clonotype: The junction departs from germline at one end; a sequencing error may be responsible. The chain links TRBV7-9 to TRBJ2-4, with 9 bases lining up with TRBD2. The CDR3 is made up of 16 amino acids. CDR1 and CDR2 from the germline V gene are SEHNR and FQNEAQ (reference sequence). DNA for the CDR3: TGTGCTAGCAGTCCGATCGGACTAGCGCCTAACAATGAGCAGTACTTC. Its protein product is CASSPIGLAPNNEQYF. The full variable domain, with the rest looked up from reference TRBV7-9 and TRBJ2-4, is DTGVSQNPRHKITKRGQNVTFRCDPISEHNRLYWYRQTLGQGPEFLTYFQNEAQLEKSRLLSDRFSAERPKGSFSTLEIQRTEQGDSAMYLCASSPIGLAPNNEQYFGAGTRLSVL.

The chain joins TRBV7-2 to TRBJ2-3; D is perhaps TRBD2 (6 bases). This CDR3 is 15 amino acids long. The ends were cut back, 2 bases at V and 4 bases at J, with 13 bases in the middle. Germline V CDR1 and CDR2: SGHTA, FQGNSA. The CDR3 DNA sequence: TGTGCCAGCAGCTTATCCCTAGGGAGGCCAGATACGCAGTATTTT. Protein sequence: CASSLSLGRPDTQYF.

CDR3 sequence: CASSFSGRASGDTQYF. The CDR3 region has the DNA TGTGCCAGCAGCTTTAGCGGGAGGGCCTCGGGAGATACGCAGTATTTT. This chain connects TRBV7-4 to TRBJ2-3; 11 positions agree with TRBD2. This CDR3 spans 16 amino acids. The germline CDR1 and CDR2 sequences are SGHVT and SQSDAQ. The ends lost 3 bases at V and 5 bases at J; junction bases unmatched: 7.

CDR3 DNA sequence: TGTGCCAGCAGTTACTTCCCAGGGGCAGGAGAGCAGTACTTC. Translation: CASSYFPGAGEQYF. This chain joins TRBV6-7 and TRBJ2-5, with D possibly matching TRBD1 (6 bases). TRBV6-7 is an ORF; its function is uncertain. The CDR3 has 14 residues. Trimming shortened V by 1 base and J by 11 bases, and 17 bases separated the two germline ends.

A few counts support this clonotype. Here the CDR3 omits its conserved ending phenylalanine or tryptophan, so a read error is the likely source. No DNA is shown, since the ends of the CDR3 on it are uncertain; the CDR3 is the one TCRdb lists. V gene TRBV7-2 combines with J gene TRBJ2-6; TRBD2 reflects the table's D call only, with no check against the DNA. The CDR3 sequence runs 20 residues, both termini included. Germline lookup yields CDR1 SGHTA and CDR2 FQGNSA. CDR3 sequence: CASSLYRTSGASYNEQYFGA.

The V call is TRBV5-5, the J call TRBJ2-3; TRBD2 matches 11 bases. Germline assignment: CDR1 SGHKS and CDR2 YYEKEE (reference sequence). Trimming cost V 3 bases and J 6 bases; bases outside gene matches: 6. The CDR3 consists of 15 residues. The CDR3 DNA follows: TGTGCCAGCAGCTCATTAGCGGGAGGGCCGGATACGCAGTATTTT. Amino acid sequence: CASSSLAGGPDTQYF. Full variable domain (remainder filled in from reference TRBV5-5 and TRBJ2-3): DAGVTQSPTHLIKTRGQQVTLRCSPISGHKSVSWYQQVLGQGPQFIFQYYEKEERGRGNFPDRFSARQFPNYSSELNVNALLLGDSALYLCASSSLAGGPDTQYFGPGTRLTVL.

V and J are TRBV6-1 and TRBJ2-3, with 8 nucleotides matching TRBD1. The CDR3 is 15 amino acids. CDR1 and CDR2 (germline): MNHNS, SASEGT. V shed 6 bases and J 14 bases; nucleotides not matched to a gene: 19. The CDR3 is CASRPPGTGGEKLYF. The CDR3 region has the DNA TGTGCCAGCAGACCTCCCGGGACAGGAGGCGAAAAACTGTATTTT.

Turning to this clonotype: The germline gene is not matched at one end of the junction; a read error may be the cause. The V gene is TRBV7-2, the J gene TRBJ2-4; TRBD2 aligns across 7 bases. Germline CDR1 and CDR2: SGHTA and FQGNSA. The CDR3 length is 14 residues. The CDR3 reads CASSPALGGGGSFF. The CDR3 nucleotides are TGTGCCAGCAGCCCCGCTCTTGGGGGGGGGGGTTCCTTCTTC. The variable domain in full, completed from reference TRBV7-2 and TRBJ2-4, reads GAGVSQSPSNKVTEKGKDVELRCDPISGHTALYWYRQSLGQGLEFLIYFQGNSAPDKSGLPSDRFSAERTGGSVSTLTIQRTQQEDSAVYLCASSPALGGGGSFFGAGTRLSVL.

J is TRBJ1-5 and V is TRBV11-2; TRBD1 might be the D (6 bases). Looked up from germline, CDR1 is SGHAT and CDR2 is FQNNGV. The V end lost 1 base, the J end lost 7 bases, and 14 bases lay between the germline ends. The CDR3 covers 15 residues. This chain's CDR3 is CASSLGGGAGQPQHF. The CDR3 nucleotides are TGTGCCAGCAGCTTAGGGGGGGGGGCTGGGCAGCCCCAGCATTTT.